Presented here are 18 T cell receptor beta chains from one specimen sequenced in a study of blood T cell repertoires in COVID-19 (dated by TCRdb to 2020 to 2022). The library relied on the immunoSEQ multiplex PCR assay. Not all clones reach the TCRdb copy of this immuneACCESS table, which keeps in-frame sequences only. Checked studies attribute under half of the gap to unresolved V genes and leave the rest unexplained. For this sample the table gives about 190,000 clones, of which 78% were detected only once. Together, the top ten hold 2.5% to 3% of the sample. Sequences were obtained from peripheral blood. The receptors shown here come from a woman of 80 years or more with active or convalescent COVID-19.

In this sample, this clone turned up a few times. The V gene is TRBV5-8, the J gene TRBJ1-6, with D maybe TRBD1 (6 bases). Germline V lookup: CDR1 SGHTS, CDR2 YDEGEE. CDR3 size: 16 residues. Trimming stripped 2 bases from V and 2 bases from J, with 11 bases between. CDR3 amino acids: CASSFEQGAYNSPLHF. In nucleotides, the CDR3 is TGTGCCAGCAGCTTCGAACAGGGTGCCTATAATTCACCCCTCCACTTT. Drawing the rest from reference TRBV5-8 and TRBJ1-6, the complete variable domain is EAGVTQSPTHLIKTRGQQATLRCSPISGHTSVYWYQQALGLGLQFLLWYDEGEERNRGNFPPRFSGRQFPNYSSELNVNALELEDSALYLCASSFEQGAYNSPLHFGNGTRLTVT.

The rearrangement uses TRBV7-8 and TRBJ1-1; D not certain. The V gene's germline CDR1 is SGHVS and CDR2 FQNEAQ. Trimming took 5 bases from V and 2 from J, leaving 9 bases between them. The CDR3 extends over 13 amino acids. The CDR3 region is CASSKTRNTEAFF. CDR3 sequence (DNA): TGTGCCAGCAGCAAGACACGTAACACTGAAGCTTTCTTT.

The chain couples TRBV9 to TRBJ2-5, with D tentatively TRBD2 (5 bases). This CDR3 spans 15 amino acids. Trimming left V 3 bases short and J 1 base short, with 13 bases between. CDR1 is SGDLS and CDR2 is YYNGEE in the germline V gene. DNA of the CDR3: TGTGCCAGCAGCGCCAACCCGGGGAGCCAAGAGACCCAGTACTTC. Translation: CASSANPGSQETQYF.

The chain combines TRBV7-9 with TRBJ1-1; no firm D call. The CDR3 loop spans 12 amino acids. Trimming took off 1 base at V and 10 bases at J, with 10 bases between the two ends. Germline loops: CDR1 SEHNR, CDR2 FQNEAQ (reference sequence). The CDR3 loop reads CASSLVLPVAFF. The CDR3 DNA reads as TGTGCCAGCAGCTTAGTTCTTCCTGTAGCTTTCTTT. Full variable domain (outside the CDR3, taken from reference TRBV7-9 and TRBJ1-1): DTGVSQNPRHKITKRGQNVTFRCDPISEHNRLYWYRQTLGQGPEFLTYFQNEAQLEKSRLLSDRFSAERPKGSFSTLEIQRTEQGDSAMYLCASSLVLPVAFFGQGTRLTVV.

This chain joins TRBV24-1 and TRBJ2-5, with 8 bases lining up with TRBD2. Trimming removed 3 bases from V and 1 base from J; junction bases left unmatched: 3. CDR3 length: 15 residues. From germline, CDR1 is KGHDR and CDR2 SFDVKD. The CDR3 DNA reads TGTGCCACCAGTGATAGGCGGGGGGCCCAAGAGACCCAGTACTTC. Translation: CATSDRRGAQETQYF.

This clone has a single count. The chain has TRBV5-8 and TRBJ1-5; weak D call: TRBD1 (5 bases). The germline gives CDR1 SGHTS, CDR2 YDEGEE. The CDR3 totals 14 residues. The V gene lost 2 bases and the J gene lost 5 bases, with 11 bases spanning the gap. CDR3 protein: CASSFVGGDQPQHF. Written as DNA, the CDR3 is TGTGCCAGCAGCTTCGTGGGGGGGGATCAGCCCCAGCATTTT.

V usage is TRBV28 and J usage is TRBJ1-1; D is perhaps TRBD1 (5 bases). The V gene's germline CDR1 is MDHEN and CDR2 SYDVKM. The V end was cut by 4 bases, the J end by 13 bases, with 19 bases between. The CDR3 runs 13 residues. The CDR3 nucleotides read TGTGCCAGCAGTTCTATTCGGGGGACCTCAGTTTTCTTT. It codes for CASSSIRGTSVFF.

This clone has just a few counts. The chain combines TRBV5-6 with TRBJ2-7; D is unresolved. V was pared by 2 bases and J by 3 bases, with 6 bases between. There are 12 residues in the CDR3. The germline V gene encodes CDR1 SGHDT and CDR2 YYEEEE. The CDR3 DNA reads as TGTGCCAGCAGCTTCCCAGGCTACGAGCAGTACTTC. Protein product: CASSFPGYEQYF.

For the CDR3, the DNA is TGTGCCAGCAGTGTGGCGGGCAACTATGGCTACACCTTC. This sequence encodes CASSVAGNYGYTF. The chain employs TRBV2 and TRBJ1-2; no reliable D call. The germline V gene encodes CDR1 SNHLY and CDR2 FYNNEI. V was pared by 4 bases and J by 2 bases, with 8 bases between. The length of the CDR3 is 13 residues. Full variable domain (rest looked up from reference TRBV2 and TRBJ1-2): EPEVTQTPSHQVTQMGQEVILRCVPISNHLYFYWYRQILGQKVEFLVSFYNNEISEKSEIFDDQFSVERPDGSNFTLKIRSTKLEDSAMYFCASSVAGNYGYTFGSGTRLTVV.

The CDR3: CASSPTTGGANYGYTF. CDR3 DNA sequence: TGTGCCAGCTCACCGACGACAGGGGGCGCGAACTATGGCTACACCTTC. The rearrangement links TRBV18 to TRBJ1-2; 10 nucleotides match TRBD1. In germline, CDR1 is KGHSH, CDR2 LQKENI. J lost 2 bases, V lost 3 bases, and 6 bases had no gene match. This CDR3 contains 16 residues.

This clone appeared once. The chain carries TRBV6-1 and TRBJ1-1; TRBD1 aligns across 7 bases. Trimming removed 4 bases from V and 0 bases from J; junction bases left unmatched: 5. Per the germline V gene, CDR1 is MNHNS and CDR2 is SASEGT. This CDR3 region has 15 residues. The CDR3 loop is CASSVRQGMNTEAFF. CDR3 bases: TGTGCCAGCAGTGTTCGACAGGGTATGAACACTGAAGCTTTCTTT.

V gene TRBV7-9 combines with J gene TRBJ2-7, with 9 bases lining up with TRBD1. The CDR3 loop spans 14 amino acids. The germline V gene has CDR1 SEHNR and CDR2 FQNEAQ (reference sequence). Germline trimming cut 3 bases from V and 6 bases from J; bases unmatched to any gene: 6. The CDR3 sequence is CASSFRDRAAEQYF. CDR3 in DNA: TGTGCCAGCAGCTTCCGGGACAGGGCGGCCGAGCAGTACTTC.

The gene calls are TRBV2 and TRBJ1-5, with 11 bases identical to TRBD1. The CDR3 runs to 14 residues. Germline V CDR1 and CDR2: SNHLY, FYNNEI. V trimming: 5 bases; J trimming: 5 bases; junction bases outside the gene matches: 2. The CDR3 here is CASSSGQGDQPQHF. CDR3 nucleotide sequence: TGTGCCAGCAGTTCGGGACAGGGGGATCAGCCCCAGCATTTT.

The V and J genes are TRBV7-6 and TRBJ2-3; the D is unclear. This CDR3 is 12 amino acids long. V was pared by 5 bases and J by 5 bases, with 8 bases between. CDR1 and CDR2 (germline): SGHVS, FNYEAQ. CDR3 sequence reads: CASSPREDTQYF. CDR3 DNA sequence: TGTGCCAGCAGCCCCCGCGAAGATACGCAGTATTTT.

The rearrangement links TRBV5-5 to TRBJ1-3, with TRBD1 identical over 8 bases. The V gene's germline CDR1 is SGHKS and CDR2 YYEKEE (reference sequence). V shed 5 bases and J 3 bases; nucleotides not matched to a gene: 7. CDR3 length: 15 amino acids. CDR3: CASSRQGAGGNTIYF. The CDR3 nucleotides are TGTGCCAGCAGTCGCCAGGGGGCGGGTGGAAACACCATATATTTT.

The rearrangement uses TRBV29-1 and TRBJ2-5; D may be TRBD2 (6 bases). Germline V CDR1 and CDR2: SQVTM, ANQGSEA. This CDR3 is built from 13 residues. The CDR3 DNA reads TGCACCTCGCGTCGTGGGGGGCAAGAGACCCAGTACTTC. Its translation is CTSRRGGQETQYF.

The chain has TRBV3-1 (or the pseudogene TRBV3-2) and TRBJ2-7; 12 bases align to TRBD2. The CDR3 length is 16 residues. Per the germline V gene, CDR1 is LGHDT and CDR2 is YNNKEL (reference sequence). With 1 base clipped from V and 4 bases from J, the junction kept 5 bases outside the gene matches. The CDR3 spells CASSQGASGGVYEQYF. DNA of the CDR3: TGTGCCAGCAGCCAAGGGGCTAGCGGGGGGGTGTACGAGCAGTACTTC.

V and J are TRBV7-9 and TRBJ1-5; TRBD1 is a possible D gene (6 bases). V lost 5 bases, J lost 2 bases, and 10 bases lay in between. The CDR3 sequence is 14 residues long. CDR1 is SEHNR, CDR2 FQNEAQ, per germline (reference sequence). CDR3 protein: CASSKGGGNQPQHF. The DNA of the CDR3 is TGTGCCAGCAGCAAAGGGGGGGGCAATCAGCCCCAGCATTTT.